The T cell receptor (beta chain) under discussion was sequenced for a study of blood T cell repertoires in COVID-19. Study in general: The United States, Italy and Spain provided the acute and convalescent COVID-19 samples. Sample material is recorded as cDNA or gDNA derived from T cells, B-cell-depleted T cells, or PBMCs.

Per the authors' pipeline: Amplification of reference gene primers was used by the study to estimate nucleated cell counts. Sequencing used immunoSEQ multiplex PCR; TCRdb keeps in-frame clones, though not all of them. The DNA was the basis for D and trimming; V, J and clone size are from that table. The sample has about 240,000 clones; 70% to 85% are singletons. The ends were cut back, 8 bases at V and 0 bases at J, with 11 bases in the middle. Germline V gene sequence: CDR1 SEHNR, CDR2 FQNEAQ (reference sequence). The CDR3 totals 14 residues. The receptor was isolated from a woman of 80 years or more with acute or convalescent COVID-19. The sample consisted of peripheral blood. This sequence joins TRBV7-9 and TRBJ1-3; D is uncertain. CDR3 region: CASEPGNSGNTIYF. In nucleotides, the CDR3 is TGTGCCAGCGAACCCGGGAACTCTGGAAACACCATATATTTT.